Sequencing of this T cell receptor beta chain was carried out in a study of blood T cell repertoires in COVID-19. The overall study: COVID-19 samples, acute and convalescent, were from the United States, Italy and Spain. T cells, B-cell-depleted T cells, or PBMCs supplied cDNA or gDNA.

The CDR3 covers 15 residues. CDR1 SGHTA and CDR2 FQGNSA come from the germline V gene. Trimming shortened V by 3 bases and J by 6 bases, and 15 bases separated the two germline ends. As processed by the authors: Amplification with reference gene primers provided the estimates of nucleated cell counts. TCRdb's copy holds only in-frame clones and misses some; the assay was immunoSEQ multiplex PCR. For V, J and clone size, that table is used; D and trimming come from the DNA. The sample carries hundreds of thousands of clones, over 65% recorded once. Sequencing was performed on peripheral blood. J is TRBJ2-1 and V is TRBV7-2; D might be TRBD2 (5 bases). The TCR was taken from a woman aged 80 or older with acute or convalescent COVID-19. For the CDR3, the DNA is TGTGCCAGCAGCTTTTTCACTAGTCAAGGCAATGAGCAGTTCTTC. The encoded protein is CASSFFTSQGNEQFF.